The source of this TCR beta chain is a study of beta chain features in type 1 diabetes. As for this clone: What it recognizes is unknown.

The whole isolated RNA underwent reverse transcription, so sequencing captured expressed TCRB transcripts. For naive, central memory and regulatory T cell samples, reads averaged around 3.5 million. The assay was immunoSEQ multiplex PCR, and TCRdb's table has in-frame clones only and misses some. The sample includes 600,000 or so clones, around 15% seen only once; the top ten take just under 0.04%. CD4+ naive, central memory, regulatory and stem cell-like memory cells were sorted via CD45RO/CCR7/CD25/CD127/CD95/CD27. V shed 4 bases, J shed 12 bases, and the junction held 12 bases outside the gene matches. Germline V gene sequence: CDR1 GTSNPN, CDR2 SVGIG (reference sequence). The length of the CDR3 is 14 residues. Points from the study as a whole: Significant though moderate, a shortening of TCRB CDR3s appeared in all four CD4+ subsets of Type 1 diabetes patients.

The sequence came from a man in his late teens or twenties with type 1 diabetes. The chain employs TRBV30 and TRBJ2-1, with 10 bases matching TRBD2. The sequencing input was naive CD4+ T cells from blood. DNA of the CDR3: TGTGCCTGGACCCTACTAGCGGGGCTCGGGGGGCAGTTCTTC. Residues: CAWTLLAGLGGQFF.